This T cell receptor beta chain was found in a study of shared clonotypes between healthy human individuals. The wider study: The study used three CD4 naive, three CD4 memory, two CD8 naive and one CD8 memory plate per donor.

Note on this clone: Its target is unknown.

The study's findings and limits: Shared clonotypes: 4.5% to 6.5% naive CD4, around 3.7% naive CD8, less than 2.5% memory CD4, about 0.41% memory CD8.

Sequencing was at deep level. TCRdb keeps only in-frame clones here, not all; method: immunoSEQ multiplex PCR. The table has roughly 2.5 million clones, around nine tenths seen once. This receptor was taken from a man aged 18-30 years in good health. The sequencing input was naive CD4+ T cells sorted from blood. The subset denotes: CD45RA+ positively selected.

CDR3 nucleotides: TGTGCCAGCAGGGCCACGAGGGTAGGAAGCACTGAAGCTTTCTTT. It is translated as CASRATRVGSTEAFF. The V gene is TRBV2, the J gene TRBJ1-1, with D unresolved. The CDR3 is made up of 15 amino acids. Germline V gene data show CDR1 as SNHLY and CDR2 as FYNNEI. The V end was cut by 6 bases, the J end by 4 bases, with 18 bases between.